These 11 T cell receptor beta chains came from one sample sequenced in a study of spatial heterogeneity in lung cancer. From the 5' RACE reads, TCRdb called clonotypes with MiXCR, one entry per CDR3 protein. The sample yields under 80,000 distinct CDR3 sequences, under 7.5% seen once. Time point noted: sample taken at primary tumor resection. The sample consisted of PBMCs, taken at surgery. The receptor source for this set is a female donor with early-stage non-small cell lung cancer.

This clonotype was seen more than once but under ten times. This sequence joins TRBV11-3 and TRBJ2-7; D call uncertain. CDR1 and CDR2 from the germline V gene are SGHNT and YENEEA. Trimming removed 1 base at V and 3 bases at J, with 7 bases between. The length of the CDR3 is 13 residues. The CDR3 nucleotides are TGTGCCAGCAGCTTAGCTGCCGTCTACGAGCAGTACTTC. Translating it yields CASSLAAVYEQYF.

The table lists this clonotype with a few counts. V usage is TRBV7-9 and J usage is TRBJ1-5; tentative D call: TRBD1 (6 bases). Germline values: CDR1 SEHNR, CDR2 FQNEAQ (reference sequence). This CDR3 is built from 15 residues. Trimming removed 4 bases from V and 4 bases from J, with 14 bases in between. CDR3 region: CASSSQGPLNQPQHF. The CDR3 region has the DNA TGTGCCAGCAGCTCCCAGGGGCCCCTTAATCAGCCCCAGCATTTT.

This clonotype was observed many times. CDR3 region: CASSLRLGLAGVGQNTGELFF. In DNA form, the CDR3 reads TGTGCCAGCAGCTTAAGGCTGGGACTAGCGGGAGTAGGTCAAAACACCGGGGAGCTGTTTTTT. This sequence joins TRBV7-2 and TRBJ2-2, with 14 bases identical to TRBD2. The germline gives CDR1 SGHTA, CDR2 FQGNSA. There are 21 residues in the CDR3. V was clipped by 2 bases and J by 2 bases; unmatched bases: 13.

This clonotype came up many times. This chain connects TRBV6-1 to TRBJ2-7; D may be TRBD2 (5 bases). Trimming shortened V by 8 bases and J by 1 base, and 12 bases separated the two germline ends. The CDR3 totals 13 residues. Germline V lookup: CDR1 MNHNS, CDR2 SASEGT. The DNA of the CDR3 is TGTGCCAGCTCCGGGGTGGGATCCTACGAGCAGTACTTC. Encoded protein: CASSGVGSYEQYF.

The table lists this clonotype with a few counts. Germline is not matched at one junction end, which may reflect a read error. V is TRBV10-3 and J is TRBJ2-3; D possibly corresponds to TRBD2 (7 bases). CDR3 length: 14 amino acids. Germline V gives CDR1 ENHRY, CDR2 SYGVKD. CDR3 nucleotide sequence: TGTGCCATCAATGAGGAGGGGGGGATGGATACGCAGTATTTT. Protein product: CAINEEGGMDTQYF.

There are a few counts of this clonotype. The chain's CDR3 is CASRPTGGHQETQYF. The CDR3 region has the DNA TGTGCCAGCAGACCGACAGGGGGCCACCAAGAGACCCAGTACTTC. V gene TRBV6-5 combines with J gene TRBJ2-5; 10 bases fit TRBD1. V was pared by 6 bases and J by 0 bases, with 4 bases of the junction left unmatched. The CDR3 runs to 15 residues. Germline CDR1 reads MNHEY; CDR2 reads SVGAGI.

This clonotype has a count of ten or more. This chain connects TRBV29-1 to TRBJ2-7; D remains unclear. This CDR3 contains 15 residues. With 0 bases removed from V and 7 bases from J, the gap between germline ends came to 19 bases. The germline CDR1 and CDR2 sequences are SQVTM and ANQGSEA. CDR3 protein: CSVEDQVGMEREQYF. In DNA, the CDR3 is TGCAGCGTTGAAGATCAAGTGGGAATGGAAAGGGAGCAGTACTTC.

The chain combines TRBV24-1 with TRBJ2-6; D gene unclear. The V gene's germline CDR1 is KGHDR and CDR2 SFDVKD. This CDR3 contains 15 residues. V lost 2 bases, J lost 3 bases, and 7 bases lay in between. CDR3 amino acids: CATSDSINGANVLTF. The CDR3 DNA is TGTGCCACCAGTGATTCGATAAATGGGGCCAACGTCCTGACTTTC.

This clonotype has just a few counts. In DNA, the CDR3 is TGTGCCAGCAGCTTAGGAGGGCGCGCGACCCAGTACTTC. Protein product: CASSLGGRATQYF. The chain links TRBV11-3 to TRBJ2-5; TRBD2 might be the D (5 bases). With 1 base removed from V and 7 bases from J, the gap between germline ends came to 10 bases. This CDR3 region has 13 residues. CDR1 is SGHNT, CDR2 YENEEA, per germline.

The chain recombines TRBV18 with TRBJ2-1; TRBD2 matches at 9 bases. V shed 0 bases and J 8 bases; nucleotides not matched to a gene: 5. In germline, CDR1 is KGHSH, CDR2 LQKENI. This CDR3 has 15 amino acids. The CDR3 loop is CASSPPSGSTYEQFF. The CDR3, as DNA: TGTGCCAGCTCACCACCTAGCGGGAGCACCTATGAGCAGTTCTTC.

This clonotype has a count of ten or more. The genes are TRBV5-6 and TRBJ1-4, with a possible D match to TRBD1 (5 bases). Looked up from germline, CDR1 is SGHDT and CDR2 is YYEEEE. V lost 2 bases to trimming and J lost 2 bases, with 7 bases between them. CDR3 length: 14 amino acids. CDR3 region: CASSFRATNEKLFF. CDR3 nucleotide sequence: TGTGCCAGCAGCTTCAGGGCGACTAATGAAAAACTGTTTTTT.